Listed below are T cell receptor beta chains from one sample, sequenced in a study of blood T cell repertoires in COVID-19. Only in-frame clones appear in the TCRdb table, and some are missing; sequencing was by immunoSEQ multiplex PCR. Seen here are around 77,000 clones, approximately 89% observed once, and the top ten hold around 4.5%. Material: peripheral blood. These receptor sequences come from a woman aged 60-75 years with active COVID-19. CDR3s include the opening cysteine and the closing phenylalanine or tryptophan. D genes are given only for firm matches. Size is omitted from some rows. Given values are once, few, many or a class for expanded clones.

size: NA; D: NA; V: TRBV27; J: TRBJ1-6; DNA: TGTGCCAGCAGTCCCTTCGCTGAGAATTCACCCCTCCACTTT; CDR3: CASSPFAENSPLHF
size: NA; D: NA; V: TRBV5-1; J: TRBJ1-2; DNA: TGCGCCAGTACAGACAACCCTAACTATGGCTACACCTTC; CDR3: CASTDNPNYGYTF
size: NA; D: NA; V: TRBV14; J: TRBJ2-7; DNA: TGTGCCAGCAGCCGAGACACCAGGGGCGGCGAGCAGTACTTC; CDR3: CASSRDTRGGEQYF
size: NA; D: NA; V: TRBV6-4; J: TRBJ2-2; DNA: TGTGCCAGCAGTGAGGGCAGGACGAACACCGGGGAGCTGTTTTTT; CDR3: CASSEGRTNTGELFF
size: NA; D: NA; V: TRBV12-3/TRBV12-4; J: TRBJ2-7; DNA: TGTGCCAGCAGTTTAGTAGGGGGCGAGCAGTACTTC; CDR3: CASSLVGGEQYF
size: NA; D: NA; V: TRBV4-1; J: TRBJ2-5; DNA: TGCGCCAGCAGCCAAGGTTCGGCCCAGTACTTC; CDR3: CASSQGSAQYF
size: once; D: TRBD2; V: TRBV4-2; J: TRBJ2-7; DNA: TGTGCCAGCAGCCAAGGAAGCCTAGCGGGAGGCAGGAGGAACGAGCAGTACTTC; CDR3: CASSQGSLAGGRRNEQYF
size: NA; D: TRBD1; V: TRBV10-1; J: TRBJ1-2; DNA: TGCGCCAGCAGTGAGTCGACCGGGACAGGGTCCGCCTACACCTTC; CDR3: CASSESTGTGSAYTF
size: NA; D: NA; V: TRBV5-1; J: TRBJ1-3; DNA: TGCGCCAGCAGCTCCACGAGCAACTCTGGAAACACCATATATTTT; CDR3: CASSSTSNSGNTIYF
size: NA; D: NA; V: TRBV5-1; J: TRBJ2-1; DNA: TGCGCCAGCAGCTTTTTCGGGACTGTAAACAATGAGCAGTTCTTC; CDR3: CASSFFGTVNNEQFF
size: NA; D: NA; V: TRBV5-1; J: TRBJ2-3; DNA: TGCGCCAGCAGCCCCAGGGGTGGCACAGATACGCAGTATTTT; CDR3: CASSPRGGTDTQYF
size: NA; D: NA; V: TRBV5-6; J: TRBJ2-7; DNA: TGTGCCAGCGCAGTAGGGGGTGGGGACGAGCAGTACTTC; CDR3: CASAVGGGDEQYF
size: NA; D: NA; V: TRBV15; J: TRBJ1-5; DNA: TGTGCCACCAGCAGAGATTCCTCAGGGGGCAATCAGCCCCAGCATTTT; CDR3: CATSRDSSGGNQPQHF
size: NA; D: NA; V: TRBV5-1; J: TRBJ2-2; DNA: TGCGCCAGCTCAAGCGGGTCGAACACCGGGGAGCTGTTTTTT; CDR3: CASSSGSNTGELFF
size: NA; D: TRBD2; V: TRBV27; J: TRBJ2-7; DNA: TGTGCCAGCAGTTTAGGGACTAGCCTCTACGAGCAGTACTTC; CDR3: CASSLGTSLYEQYF
size: NA; D: TRBD2; V: TRBV24-1; J: TRBJ2-1; DNA: TGTGCCACCAGTAGCCCTAGCGGAAGCTCCTACAATGAGCAGTTCTTC; CDR3: CATSSPSGSSYNEQFF
size: NA; D: NA; V: TRBV28; J: TRBJ1-1; DNA: TGTGCCAGCAGTTTTTCAGGTGGGAACACTGAAGCTTTCTTT; CDR3: CASSFSGGNTEAFF
size: NA; D: NA; V: TRBV3-1/TRBV3-2; J: TRBJ1-2; DNA: TGTGCCAGCAGCCCAAGGGGGATATTCATGGGATATGGCTACACCTTC; CDR3: CASSPRGIFMGYGYTF
size: NA; D: TRBD1; V: TRBV2; J: TRBJ1-1; DNA: TGTGCCAGCGGACTCCAGACAGGGGGCATTGAAGCTTTCTTT; CDR3: CASGLQTGGIEAFF
size: NA; D: NA; V: TRBV10-1; J: TRBJ2-6; DNA: TGCGCCAGCACCGACTGGGGGGCTGGGGCCAACGTCCTGACTTTC; CDR3: CASTDWGAGANVLTF
size: NA; D: TRBD2; V: TRBV19; J: TRBJ2-7; DNA: TGTGCCAGTAGTATAGTCGGCACTAGCGGGACCCATCGGTTATTC; CDR3: CASSIVGTSGTHRLF
size: NA; D: NA; V: TRBV6-5; J: TRBJ2-5; DNA: TGTGCCAGCAGGAGGGACAACCAAGAGACCCAGTACTTC; CDR3: CASRRDNQETQYF
size: NA; D: TRBD1; V: TRBV27; J: TRBJ1-4; DNA: TGTGCCACCAAACAGGGGGGAACTAATGAAAAACTGTTTTTT; CDR3: CATKQGGTNEKLFF
size: NA; D: TRBD1; V: TRBV7-8; J: TRBJ1-2; DNA: TGTGCCAGCAGCCCGACAGGGAGCTATGGCTACACCTTC; CDR3: CASSPTGSYGYTF
size: NA; D: NA; V: TRBV28; J: TRBJ1-6; DNA: TGTGCCAGCAGTGTCGGGAATAATTCACCCCTCCACTTT; CDR3: CASSVGNNSPLHF
size: NA; D: NA; V: TRBV28; J: TRBJ1-1; DNA: TGTGCCAGCAGTGTCAGGGTTGGGAACACTGAAGCTTTCTTT; CDR3: CASSVRVGNTEAFF